This T cell receptor beta chain derives from a study of shared clonotypes between healthy human individuals. Broader study findings: Exclusively blood specimens were collected; tissue repertoires likely differ. What naive subsets generally showed was a larger estimated richness than memory subsets showed.

Sorted subsets were amplified in replicate PCRs using 150 to 250 ng DNA, roughly 30,000 T cell genomes. Assay used: immunoSEQ multiplex PCR; TCRdb lists only in-frame clones, some missing. The table records about 2.4 million clones, 80% to 95% of them present only once. A note on this clone: Its antigen is not known.

In the CD4+ fraction, cells were divided into CD45RA+ naive and CD45RA-negative memory subsets. Looked up from germline, CDR1 is SGHAT and CDR2 is FQDESV (reference sequence). The J segment lost 1 base and the V segment lost 4 bases, leaving 2 bases of the junction unmatched. The CDR3 totals 15 residues. The chain carries TRBV11-1 and TRBJ2-7; 12 positions agree with TRBD1. The receptor comes from a man between 18 and 29 years old in good health. Some clones in this sample may be carry-over from other donors' samples. Sequencing was done on a sample of naive CD4+ T cells from PBMCs. Documented subset: CD45RA+ positively selected. The CDR3 DNA sequence: TGTGCCAGCAGCTCGGGACAGGGGGCTTCCTACGAGCAGTACTTC. Its protein product is CASSSGQGASYEQYF.